These 17 T cell receptor beta chains originate from one sample sequenced in a study of blood T cell repertoires in COVID-19. Assay used: immunoSEQ multiplex PCR; TCRdb lists only in-frame clones, some missing. In the table there are 200,000 to 300,000 clones, approximately 86% of which are singletons. Sequenced sample: peripheral blood. These receptors all stem from a woman aged 55-69 years who had recovered from COVID-19.

This chain connects TRBV29-1 to TRBJ2-7; 9 nucleotides line up with TRBD1. Germline-derived CDR1 and CDR2 are SQVTM and ANQGSEA. This CDR3 has 15 amino acids. Losses at the gene ends were 4 bases for V and 3 bases for J; bases not matched to a gene: 10. The CDR3 reads CSVVPGQGGNYEQYF. The CDR3 bases are TGCAGCGTTGTCCCGGGACAGGGAGGGAACTACGAGCAGTACTTC.

This clone has just a few counts. This rearrangement joins TRBV18 to TRBJ2-3, with D perhaps matching TRBD2 (7 bases). Germline V lookup: CDR1 KGHSH, CDR2 LQKENI. The V end was cut by 4 bases, the J end by 6 bases, with 29 bases between. CDR3 size: 19 residues. CDR3 residues: CASSRHTGGRGAARDTQYF. The CDR3 DNA follows: TGTGCCAGCTCACGCCACACTGGAGGGAGGGGGGCAGCGAGGGATACGCAGTATTTT.

The chain carries TRBV29-1 and TRBJ1-3; D unclear. CDR1 is SQVTM, CDR2 ANQGSEA, per germline. This CDR3 region has 14 residues. V lost 6 bases and J 0 bases, leaving 12 bases between the germline ends. As DNA, the CDR3 is TGCAGCGTCTCCTCCAGGTTCTCTGGAAACACCATATATTTT. It translates to CSVSSRFSGNTIYF.

This chain links TRBV5-1 with TRBJ2-5; a possible D gene is TRBD2 (5 bases). The CDR3 is 15 residues long. Germline lookup yields CDR1 SGHRS and CDR2 YFSETQ. Trimming shortened V by 0 bases and J by 5 bases, and 14 bases separated the two germline ends. The CDR3 region is CASSLASLRGETQYF. The CDR3 nucleotides are TGCGCCAGCAGCTTGGCTAGCCTCCGCGGGGAGACCCAGTACTTC.

This clone was observed once. The chain has TRBV4-2 and TRBJ2-7; 10 positions match TRBD1. Germline loops: CDR1 LGHNA, CDR2 YNFKEQ. J gave up 3 bases and V 3 bases, and 2 bases lay outside the gene matches. This CDR3 is built from 14 residues. CDR3 bases: TGTGCCAGCAGCCACGGACAGGGGGTCTACGAGCAGTACTTC. Translating it yields CASSHGQGVYEQYF.

In its sample, this clone was seen once. The CDR3 DNA reads TGCGCCAGCAGCTTGGACAGCCCCTACGAGCAGTACTTC. It encodes CASSLDSPYEQYF. The chain uses TRBV5-1 and TRBJ2-7, with D unresolved. This CDR3 spans 13 amino acids. The germline CDR1 and CDR2 sequences are SGHRS and YFSETQ. Trimming stripped 0 bases from V and 2 bases from J, with 6 bases between. The variable domain in full, with the rest retrieved from reference TRBV5-1 and TRBJ2-7, is KAGVTQTPRYLIKTRGQQVTLSCSPISGHRSVSWYQQTPGQGLQFLFEYFSETQRNKGNFPGRFSGRQFSNSRSEMNVSTLELGDSALYLCASSLDSPYEQYFGPGTRLTVT.

The genes are TRBV15 and TRBJ1-3, with D unclear. V was clipped by 0 bases and J by 3 bases, with 9 bases between them. The CDR3 length is 15 residues. In germline, CDR1 is LNHNV, CDR2 YYDKDF (reference sequence). The DNA of the CDR3 is TGTGCCACCAGCAGAGATCTGGTCAGTGGAAACACCATATATTTT. Translating it yields CATSRDLVSGNTIYF.

The chain carries TRBV5-4 and TRBJ2-5, with D possibly being TRBD2 (5 bases). The CDR3 has 15 residues. Germline CDR1 SGHNT, CDR2 YYREEE (reference sequence). V was shortened by 0 bases and J by 3 bases, with 12 bases between the two germline ends. The chain's CDR3 is CASSLDQRSEETQYF. In DNA, the CDR3 is TGTGCCAGCAGCTTGGATCAGCGGTCAGAAGAGACCCAGTACTTC.

J is TRBJ1-2 and V is TRBV4-2; perhaps TRBD1 as D (6 bases). Germline lookup yields CDR1 LGHNA and CDR2 YNFKEQ. This CDR3 contains 14 residues. Trimming removed 0 bases at V and 7 bases at J, with 12 bases between. For the CDR3, the DNA is TGTGCCAGCAGCCAAGAAGGGGGTGACAGTGGCTACACCTTC. This encodes CASSQEGGDSGYTF.

The chain links TRBV19 to TRBJ2-7; maybe TRBD1 (5 bases). CDR3 length: 14 amino acids. Germline CDR1 LNHDA, CDR2 SQIVND (reference sequence). The V and J ends lost 4 bases and 1 base respectively, with 11 bases between them. CDR3 sequence reads: CASSKGVGSYEQYF. Written as DNA, the CDR3 is TGTGCCAGTAGTAAAGGGGTAGGGTCCTACGAGCAGTACTTC. Based on the CDR3 plus reference TRBV19 and TRBJ2-7, the full variable domain is DGGITQSPKYLFRKEGQNVTLSCEQNLNHDAMYWYRQDPGQGLRLIYYSQIVNDFQKGDIAEGYSVSREKKESFPLTVTSAQKNPTAFYLCASSKGVGSYEQYFGPGTRLTVT.

This chain connects TRBV18 to TRBJ2-5, with D possibly being TRBD2 (7 bases). Trimming removed 2 bases from V and 5 bases from J, with 15 bases in between. The CDR3 extends over 15 amino acids. Per germline, CDR1 KGHSH and CDR2 LQKENI. This CDR3 is CASSPSGGGVETQYF. The CDR3 coding sequence is TGTGCCAGCTCACCAAGCGGCGGGGGCGTCGAGACCCAGTACTTC.

This sequence joins TRBV6-2 or TRBV6-3 and TRBJ1-2; D remains ambiguous. CDR3 length: 13 amino acids. Germline V gene lookup returns CDR1 MNHEY and CDR2 SVGEGT. The V gene lost 1 base and the J gene lost 8 bases, with 11 bases spanning the gap. CDR3 region: CASSYYGELGYTF. The CDR3 DNA sequence: TGTGCCAGCAGTTACTACGGGGAATTAGGCTACACCTTC.

The chain couples TRBV28 to TRBJ2-1; TRBD2 might be the D (6 bases). CDR1 MDHEN and CDR2 SYDVKM come from the germline V gene. The CDR3 runs to 15 residues. Trimming shortened V by 10 bases and J by 6 bases, and 22 bases separated the two germline ends. The CDR3 region has the DNA TGTGCCACCTCGTCCCTGGCGGGGACCTTCAATGAGCAGTTCTTC. This translates into CATSSLAGTFNEQFF.

The chain uses TRBV12-5 and TRBJ2-2, with D uncertain. The length of the CDR3 is 12 residues. CDR1 and CDR2 from the germline V gene are LGHNT and FRNRAP. Trimming shortened V by 0 bases and J by 8 bases, and 4 bases separated the two germline ends. The CDR3 DNA is TGTGCTAGTGGTTTGGTAGAGGGGGAGCTGTTTTTT. Residues: CASGLVEGELFF.

The chain combines TRBV19 with TRBJ1-2; 7 bases fit TRBD1. CDR3 length equals 14 residues. CDR1 LNHDA and CDR2 SQIVND come from the germline V gene (reference sequence). Trimming removed 4 bases from V and 4 bases from J; junction bases left unmatched: 6. This CDR3 is CASSTSRGAYGYTF. The CDR3 coding sequence is TGTGCCAGTAGTACAAGCAGGGGGGCCTATGGCTACACCTTC.

The rearrangement joins TRBV3-1 (or the pseudogene TRBV3-2) to TRBJ1-1; 11 bases align to TRBD1. The ends lost 2 bases at V and 11 bases at J; junction bases unmatched: 7. Germline CDR1 is LGHDT and CDR2 is YNNKEL (reference sequence). The CDR3 covers 14 residues. The CDR3 reads CASSQRTGGASAFF. CDR3 coding DNA: TGTGCCAGCAGCCAAAGGACAGGGGGCGCCTCCGCTTTCTTT.

The V and J genes are TRBV5-4 and TRBJ2-3; D is unclear. The length of the CDR3 is 12 residues. The germline CDR1 and CDR2 sequences are SGHNT and YYREEE (reference sequence). Trimming took off 4 bases at V and 6 bases at J, with 9 bases between the two ends. CDR3 DNA sequence: TGTGCCAGCAGCCCGTCTGCGGATACGCAGTATTTT. This gives the protein CASSPSADTQYF.